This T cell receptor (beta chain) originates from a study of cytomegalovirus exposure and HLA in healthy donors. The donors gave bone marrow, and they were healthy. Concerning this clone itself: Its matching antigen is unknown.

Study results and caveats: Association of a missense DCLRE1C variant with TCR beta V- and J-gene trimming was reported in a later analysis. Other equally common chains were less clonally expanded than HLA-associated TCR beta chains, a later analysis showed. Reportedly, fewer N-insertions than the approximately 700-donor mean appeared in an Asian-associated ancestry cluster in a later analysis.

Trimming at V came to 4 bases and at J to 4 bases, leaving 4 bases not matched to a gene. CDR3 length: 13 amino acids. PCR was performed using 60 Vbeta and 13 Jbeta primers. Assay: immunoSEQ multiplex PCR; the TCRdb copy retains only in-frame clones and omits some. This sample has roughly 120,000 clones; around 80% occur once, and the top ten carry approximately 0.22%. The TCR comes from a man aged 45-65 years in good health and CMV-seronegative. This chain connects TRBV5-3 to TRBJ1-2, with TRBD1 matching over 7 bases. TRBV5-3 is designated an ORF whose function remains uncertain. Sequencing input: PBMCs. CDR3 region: CARSRTGSYGYTF. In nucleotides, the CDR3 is TGTGCCAGAAGCAGGACAGGCAGCTATGGCTACACCTTC.